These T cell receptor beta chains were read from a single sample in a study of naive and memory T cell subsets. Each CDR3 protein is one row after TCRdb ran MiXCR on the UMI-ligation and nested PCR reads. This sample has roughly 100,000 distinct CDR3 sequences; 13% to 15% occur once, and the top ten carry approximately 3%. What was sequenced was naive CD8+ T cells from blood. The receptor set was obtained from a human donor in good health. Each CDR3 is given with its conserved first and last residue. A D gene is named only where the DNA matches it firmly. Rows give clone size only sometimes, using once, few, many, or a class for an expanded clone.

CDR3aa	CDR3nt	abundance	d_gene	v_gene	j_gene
CDSSYSISTEQFF	TGTGACAGCAGTTACTCGATTAGCACTGAGCAGTTCTTC	NA	NA	TRBV6-6	TRBJ2-1
CASSLAPNQPQHF	TGCGCCAGCAGCCTCGCCCCTAATCAGCCCCAGCATTTT	NA	NA	TRBV4-3	TRBJ1-5
CASSDSGQSEYNEQFF	TGTGCCAGCAGTGACTCGGGACAGTCGGAGTACAATGAGCAGTTCTTC	few	TRBD1	TRBV2	TRBJ2-1
CASSDGRTDTQYF	TGCGCCAGCAGTGATGGACGCACAGATACGCAGTATTTT	NA	NA	TRBV10-2	TRBJ2-3
CASSLSYTGELFF	TGTGCCAGCAGTTTAAGTTACACCGGGGAGCTGTTTTTT	many	NA	TRBV12-3/TRBV12-4	TRBJ2-2
CASSQDVTGNQPQHF	TGCGCCAGCAGCCAAGATGTCACAGGGAATCAGCCCCAGCATTTT	many	NA	TRBV4-3	TRBJ1-5
CASSFGEEYEQYF	TGTGCCAGCAGTTTCGGGGAAGAATACGAGCAGTACTTC	few	NA	TRBV12-3/TRBV12-4	TRBJ2-7
CASSLSGGESYNEQFF	TGTGCCAGCAGCTTGTCTGGGGGGGAGTCCTACAATGAGCAGTTCTTC	NA	TRBD2	TRBV7-3	TRBJ2-1
CASSPRTAEQETQYF	TGTGCCAGTAGTCCGCGGACAGCAGAACAAGAGACCCAGTACTTC	NA	NA	TRBV19	TRBJ2-5
CASSLVQRENEQFF	TGTGCCAGCAGCTTAGTGCAGCGGGAGAATGAGCAGTTCTTC	few	TRBD2	TRBV7-8	TRBJ2-1
CASSWATSGGNNEQFF	TGTGCCAGCAGTTGGGCGACTAGCGGGGGTAACAATGAGCAGTTCTTC	few	TRBD2	TRBV6-2/TRBV6-3	TRBJ2-1
CASSSTLRVDYGYTF	TGTGCCAGCAGTTCAACCCTCAGGGTTGACTATGGCTACACCTTC	few	NA	TRBV27	TRBJ1-2
CSVTGTRTDTQYF	TGCAGCGTAACTGGGACTAGGACAGATACGCAGTATTTT	NA	TRBD2	TRBV29-1	TRBJ2-3
CASPGQGATNEQFF	TGTGCCAGCCCCGGACAGGGGGCGACCAATGAGCAGTTCTTC	few	TRBD1	TRBV2	TRBJ2-1
CASSKEVGTSGNEQFF	TGTGCCAGCAGCAAAGAAGTCGGGACTAGCGGGAATGAGCAGTTCTTC	NA	TRBD2	TRBV3-1	TRBJ2-1
CASSLTLGFTEAFF	TGTGCCAGCAGCTTAACATTAGGGTTCACTGAAGCTTTCTTT	once	NA	TRBV7-2	TRBJ1-1
CASSPITGGTKNIQYF	TGTGCCAGCAGCCCCATAACGGGGGGGACCAAAAACATTCAGTACTTC	NA	TRBD2	TRBV9	TRBJ2-4
CASSYEYGVTEAFF	TGTGCCAGCAGTTACGAGTACGGGGTCACTGAAGCTTTCTTT	few	NA	TRBV6-6	TRBJ1-1
CASSQDTRGWDEQYF	TGCGCCAGCAGCCAAGATACGAGGGGTTGGGACGAGCAGTACTTC	NA	NA	TRBV4-3	TRBJ2-7
CASREIRRGTDTQYF	TGTGCCAGCAGGGAAATACGACGGGGCACAGATACGCAGTATTTT	few	NA	TRBV6-2/TRBV6-3	TRBJ2-3
CASSLSSGNTEAFF	TGTGCCAGCAGTTTATCTTCAGGGAACACTGAAGCTTTCTTT	NA	NA	TRBV12-3/TRBV12-4	TRBJ1-1
CSVGTTGNYGYTF	TGCAGCGTGGGAACGACAGGGAACTATGGCTACACCTTC	NA	TRBD1	TRBV29-1	TRBJ1-2
CASGLVSDPTGRSTGELFF	TGTGCTAGTGGTTTGGTTTCCGATCCCACAGGCCGCAGCACCGGGGAGCTGTTTTTT	NA	NA	TRBV12-5	TRBJ2-2
CSARDIGREGLAGELFF	TGCAGTGCTAGAGATATTGGGCGGGAGGGTCTAGCCGGGGAGCTGTTTTTT	few	TRBD2	TRBV20-1	TRBJ2-2
CASLGGQPQHF	TGTGCCAGCTTGGGAGGCCAGCCCCAGCATTTT	NA	NA	TRBV21-1	TRBJ1-5
CSVAVVQTSWVETQYF	TGCAGCGTTGCAGTCGTTCAGACTAGTTGGGTAGAGACCCAGTACTTC	few	NA	TRBV29-1	TRBJ2-5
CASSFPPGQEIGEQYF	TGTGCCAGCAGCTTCCCTCCGGGACAGGAGATCGGCGAGCAGTACTTC	many	TRBD1	TRBV7-9	TRBJ2-7
CASSSGRYNEQFF	TGTGCCAGCAGTAGCGGGAGGTACAATGAGCAGTTCTTC	NA	TRBD2	TRBV14	TRBJ2-1
CASSLIEDTQYF	TGTGCCAGCAGTTTAATCGAAGATACGCAGTATTTT	NA	NA	TRBV28	TRBJ2-3
CASSPGTGVGELFF	TGTGCCAGCAGCCCAGGGACAGGGGTCGGGGAGCTGTTTTTT	many	TRBD1	TRBV7-9	TRBJ2-2
CAIFSGGGLDTQYF	TGTGCCATTTTCAGCGGGGGGGGTCTAGATACGCAGTATTTT	NA	TRBD2	TRBV10-3	TRBJ2-3
CRTGSTGELFF	TGTCGAACAGGGAGCACCGGGGAGCTGTTTTTT	few	NA	TRBV24-1	TRBJ2-2
CASSYSPSGSYEQFF	TGTGCCAGCAGTTACTCTCCTAGCGGGAGCTATGAGCAGTTCTTC	many	TRBD2	TRBV6-6	TRBJ2-1
CASSPPIGRSSYNEQFF	TGTGCCAGCAGCCCCCCCATCGGCAGAAGCTCCTACAATGAGCAGTTCTTC	NA	NA	TRBV11-3	TRBJ2-1
CATAPGNYEQYF	TGTGCCACCGCACCTGGGAACTACGAGCAGTACTTC	few	NA	TRBV7-8	TRBJ2-7